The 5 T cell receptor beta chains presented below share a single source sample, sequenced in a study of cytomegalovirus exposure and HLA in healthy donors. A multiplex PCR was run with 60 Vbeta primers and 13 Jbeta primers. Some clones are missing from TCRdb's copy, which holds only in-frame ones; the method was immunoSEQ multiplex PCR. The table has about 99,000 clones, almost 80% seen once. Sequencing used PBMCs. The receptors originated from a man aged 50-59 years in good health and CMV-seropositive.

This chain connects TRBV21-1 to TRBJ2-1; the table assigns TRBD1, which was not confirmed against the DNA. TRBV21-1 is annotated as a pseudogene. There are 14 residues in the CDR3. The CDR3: CASPGQESYFGQFF. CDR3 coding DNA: TGTGCCAGCCCGGGACAGGAATCCTATTTTGGGCAGTTCTTC.

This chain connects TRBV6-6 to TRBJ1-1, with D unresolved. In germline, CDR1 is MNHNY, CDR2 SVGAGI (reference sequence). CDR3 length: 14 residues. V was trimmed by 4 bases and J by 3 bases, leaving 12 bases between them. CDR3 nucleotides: TGTGCCAGCAGTTCGCCTGGAGCCTACACTGAAGCTTTCTTT. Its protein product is CASSSPGAYTEAFF.

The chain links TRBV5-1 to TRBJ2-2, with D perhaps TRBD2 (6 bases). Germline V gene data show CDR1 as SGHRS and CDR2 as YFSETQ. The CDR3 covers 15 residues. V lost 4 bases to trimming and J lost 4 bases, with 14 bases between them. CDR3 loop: CASSGRTSGTGELFF. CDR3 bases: TGCGCCAGCAGCGGGAGGACCTCGGGCACCGGGGAGCTGTTTTTT.

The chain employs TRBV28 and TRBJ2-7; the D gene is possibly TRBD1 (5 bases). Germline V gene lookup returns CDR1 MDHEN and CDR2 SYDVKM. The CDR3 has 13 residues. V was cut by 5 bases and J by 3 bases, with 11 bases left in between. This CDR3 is CASSTSGIYEQYF. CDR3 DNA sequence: TGTGCCAGCAGTACCTCAGGGATCTACGAGCAGTACTTC.

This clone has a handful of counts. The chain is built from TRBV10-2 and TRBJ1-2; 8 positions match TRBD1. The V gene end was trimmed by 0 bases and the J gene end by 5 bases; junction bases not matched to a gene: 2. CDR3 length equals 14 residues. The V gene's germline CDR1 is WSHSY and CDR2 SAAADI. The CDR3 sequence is CASSESTGAYGYTF. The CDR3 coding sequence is TGCGCCAGCAGTGAGTCGACAGGGGCATATGGCTACACCTTC.